These 7 T cell receptor beta chains came from one sample sequenced in a study of cytomegalovirus exposure and HLA in healthy donors. The PCR employed 60 Vbeta primers together with 13 Jbeta primers. Only in-frame clones appear in the TCRdb table, and some are missing; sequencing was by immunoSEQ multiplex PCR. The sample shows 60,000 to 90,000 clones, around two thirds of them seen only once. Sequencing used PBMCs. The receptors were gathered from a woman aged 50 to 65 in good health and CMV-seropositive.

The genes are TRBV28 and TRBJ1-1; 12 bases agree with TRBD1. Germline CDR1 MDHEN, CDR2 SYDVKM. Trimming at V came to 6 bases and at J to 3 bases, leaving 5 bases not matched to a gene. This CDR3 is built from 15 residues. This CDR3 reads CASSPGTGGHTEAFF. CDR3 coding DNA: TGTGCCAGCAGCCCCGGGACAGGGGGCCACACTGAAGCTTTCTTT.

In regard to this clone: The junction does not match germline at one end; this may be a read error. The V call is TRBV6-1, the J call TRBJ2-7; D is undetermined. Germline CDR1 reads MNHNS; CDR2 reads SASEGT. This CDR3 contains 11 residues. The CDR3 is CASNERTQQYF. The CDR3, as DNA: TGTGCCAGCAATGAAAGAACTCAGCAGTACTTC.

This clone was counted once. V usage is TRBV4-3 and J usage is TRBJ1-4; perhaps TRBD1 as D (6 bases). Germline V gene lookup returns CDR1 LGHNA and CDR2 YSLEER. Trimming removed 0 bases at V and 8 bases at J, with 16 bases between. CDR3 length: 16 residues. This CDR3 is CASSQDTGTYREKLFF. The CDR3 bases are TGCGCCAGCAGCCAAGATACAGGGACCTATCGAGAAAAACTGTTTTTT.

The chain links TRBV9 to TRBJ1-3; 7 bases are shared with TRBD1. Looked up from germline, CDR1 is SGDLS and CDR2 is YYNGEE. V lost 4 bases, J lost 2 bases, and 3 bases stayed unmatched. The CDR3 has 14 residues. This chain's CDR3 is CASSPGTAGNTIYF. DNA of the CDR3: TGTGCCAGCAGCCCTGGGACAGCTGGAAACACCATATATTTT.

V gene TRBV6-5 combines with J gene TRBJ1-3; 9 positions match TRBD1. V shed 5 bases, J shed 3 bases, and the junction held 5 bases outside the gene matches. This CDR3 spans 15 amino acids. Germline V lookup: CDR1 MNHEY, CDR2 SVGAGI. The CDR3 DNA is TGTGCCAGCAGTACCTCGGGACAGGGTGGAAACACCATATATTTT. It encodes CASSTSGQGGNTIYF.

This clone was seen only once. V and J are TRBV12-5 and TRBJ2-3; unclear D gene. This CDR3 has 12 amino acids. Trimming left V 0 bases short and J 5 bases short, with 3 bases between. Germline V gene sequence: CDR1 LGHNT, CDR2 FRNRAP. The CDR3 DNA is TGTGCTAGTGGTTTGGTCCTAGATACGCAGTATTTT. Amino acids: CASGLVLDTQYF.

The rearrangement links TRBV19 to TRBJ1-6, with unresolved D. The CDR3 is 16 amino acids. The V gene's germline CDR1 is LNHDA and CDR2 SQIVND (reference sequence). The V end lost 4 bases, the J end lost 7 bases, and 17 bases lay between the germline ends. CDR3 DNA sequence: TGTGCCAGTAGTACCCCGATGGAGAACCCCAATTCACCCCTCCACTTT. Encoded protein: CASSTPMENPNSPLHF.